The 5 T cell receptor beta chains given below trace back to one sample, sequenced in a study of identical twins. Each CDR3 protein gets one entry after TCRdb re-called the 5' RACE reads with MiXCR. The table lists some 500,000 distinct CDR3 sequences, around an eighth of them singletons. The same data also went into a second study, on yellow fever vaccine responses in identical twins.

The sequenced material came from CD4+ T cells sorted from blood. The receptors were gathered from a woman between 18 and 29 years old in good health.

The chain is built from TRBV4-3 and TRBJ2-3, with D unclear. This CDR3 is 13 amino acids long. Germline-derived CDR1 and CDR2 are LGHNA and YSLEER. Trimming shortened V by 7 bases and J by 2 bases, and 10 bases separated the two germline ends. CDR3 nucleotides: TGCGCCAGCAAGGCTGACCCCACAGATACGCAGTATTTT. Translated: CASKADPTDTQYF.

The genes are TRBV10-3 and TRBJ1-6; the D gene is possibly TRBD1 (5 bases). Per germline, CDR1 ENHRY and CDR2 SYGVKD. V lost 6 bases, J lost 8 bases, and 14 bases lay in between. CDR3 length: 14 amino acids. CDR3 sequence reads: CAISLGREDSPLHF. CDR3 nucleotides: TGTGCCATCAGCTTGGGCAGGGAGGATTCACCCCTCCACTTT.

The V gene is TRBV5-1, the J gene TRBJ2-5, with D unresolved. This CDR3 contains 14 residues. The germline V gene encodes CDR1 SGHRS and CDR2 YFSETQ. Trimming removed 4 bases from V and 6 bases from J, with 16 bases in between. CDR3 sequence: CASSPEDLGKTQYF. The DNA of the CDR3 is TGCGCCAGCAGCCCCGAGGACCTCGGAAAGACCCAGTACTTC.

This clonotype was seen at least ten times. The CDR3 protein is CATRTSVSEQYF. DNA of the CDR3: TGTGCCACCCGAACCTCCGTGTCTGAGCAGTACTTC. The chain combines TRBV6-2 or TRBV6-3 with TRBJ2-7; D is undetermined. This CDR3 comprises 12 residues. Germline-derived CDR1 and CDR2 are MNHEY and SVGEGT. The germline V and J ends were trimmed by 10 bases and 7 bases, with 17 bases remaining between them.

At least ten counts were recorded for this clonotype. The chain carries TRBV7-9 and TRBJ1-1; possible D gene TRBD1, 6 bases. Germline V lookup: CDR1 SEHNR, CDR2 FQNEAQ (reference sequence). This CDR3 has 15 residues. The germline V and J ends were trimmed by 2 bases and 1 base, with 11 bases remaining between them. The CDR3 DNA is TGTGCCAGCAGCTTACGCGGGGGGGCGAACACTGAAGCTTTCTTT. It yields the protein CASSLRGGANTEAFF.